These 8 T cell receptor beta chains were sequenced from one sample in a study of molecular identifiers for immune sequencing clone quantification. A single record per CDR3 protein comes from TCRdb applying MiXCR to the PCR reads. The sample has over 70,000 distinct CDR3 sequences; more than 20% are singletons. Specimen: naive CD8+ T cells from blood, with Jurkat cell RNA spiked in. Subset noted: FACS-sorted CD8+CD4-CCR7+CD45RA+ naive T cells. The receptors were gathered from a human donor in good health. Some libraries in this study had Jurkat cell RNA spiked in.

A word on this clonotype: Here the CDR3 omits its conserved ending phenylalanine or tryptophan, so a read error is the likely source. J is TRBJ1-3 and V is TRBV14; TRBD1 agrees at 8 bases. From germline, CDR1 is SGHDN and CDR2 FVKESK. The CDR3 runs to 16 residues. Written as DNA, the CDR3 is TGTGCCAGCAGCCACCCGCGGCAGGGGGCTGGAAACGCCATATATTCT. Protein product: CASSHPRQGAGNAIYS.

In regard to this clonotype: This may be a read error, as it is one base from a much larger clone. V is TRBV4-1 and J is TRBJ2-7, with D unresolved. The CDR3 runs 14 residues. Germline V gene data show CDR1 as MGHRA and CDR2 as YSYEKL. CDR3 residues: CASSQDPDPYEQHF. For the CDR3, the DNA is TGCGCCAGCAGCCAAGATCCGGATCCCTACGAGCAGCACTTC.

In regard to this clonotype: It may be a read error: a sequence one base away is much more abundant. The chain carries TRBV18 and TRBJ2-3; TRBD2 is a possible D gene (5 bases). From germline, CDR1 is KGHSH and CDR2 LQKENI. The CDR3 is 15 amino acids. The chain's CDR3 is CASSPSAASTATQYF. The CDR3 nucleotides read TGTGCCAGCTCACCGTCAGCGGCTAGCACAGCTACGCAGTATTTT.

To note about this clonotype: Being one base from a much bigger clone, this may be a read error. The V gene is TRBV5-4, the J gene TRBJ1-1; D is ambiguous. The CDR3 consists of 13 residues. V was trimmed by 3 bases and J by 3 bases, leaving 9 bases between them. Looked up from germline, CDR1 is SGHNT and CDR2 is YYREEE (reference sequence). As DNA, the CDR3 is TGTGCCAGCAGCTGGAGTGGGCACACTGAAGCTTTCTTT. This codes for CASSWSGHTEAFF.

V and J are TRBV20-1 and TRBJ2-7; D may be TRBD1 (6 bases). Trimming removed 4 bases from V and 0 bases from J, with 7 bases in between. The germline V gene encodes CDR1 DFQATT and CDR2 SNEGSKA (reference sequence). The CDR3 runs to 12 residues. For the CDR3, the DNA is TGCAGTGCTACAGGGGTCTCCTACGAGCAGTACTTC. It yields the protein CSATGVSYEQYF.

This clonotype was counted only a few times. The CDR3 sequence is CASSQGGWDNQPQHF. The CDR3 coding sequence is TGCGCCAGCAGCCAGGGGGGTTGGGACAATCAGCCCCAGCATTTT. The rearrangement joins TRBV4-1 to TRBJ1-5, with D possibly TRBD1 on 5 matching bases. The CDR3 covers 15 residues. The V gene lost 3 bases and the J gene lost 3 bases, with 12 bases spanning the gap. Germline lookup yields CDR1 MGHRA and CDR2 YSYEKL.

To note about this clonotype: This clone may be a read error of a much larger clone one base away. The chain uses TRBV7-2 and TRBJ2-2; TRBD2 aligns across 7 bases. The CDR3 is made up of 15 amino acids. CDR1 and CDR2 from the germline V gene are SGHTA and FQGNSA. Here the CDR3 reads CASRGTGGNTGELIF. CDR3 nucleotide sequence: TGTGCCAGCCGCGGGACCGGGGGGAACACCGGGGAGCTGATTTTT.

This clonotype is a singleton in its sample. Being one base from a much bigger clone, this may be a read error. The rearrangement links TRBV7-9 to TRBJ2-3; the match to TRBD1 covers 7 bases. CDR3 length equals 15 residues. Germline values: CDR1 SEHNR, CDR2 FQNEAQ (reference sequence). Written as DNA, the CDR3 is TGTGACAGCAGCTTAGCTTTGGGACAGCCAGATACGCAGTATTTT. This codes for CDSSLALGQPDTQYF. Using reference TRBV7-9 and TRBJ2-3 for the parts outside the CDR3, the full variable domain is DTGVSQNPRHKITKRGQNVTFRCDPISEHNRLYWYRQTLGQGPEFLTYFQNEAQLEKSRLLSDRFSAERPKGSFSTLEIQRTEQGDSAMYLCDSSLALGQPDTQYFGPGTRLTVL.